This paragraph reports one T cell receptor beta chain. Its recognized antigen is unknown. No qualities accompany the bases; no much larger clone lies one base away. The CDR3 regions of human TCRbeta chains were subjected to immunosequencing. As for how the authors treated the data: Repertoire TCRs were matched against a reference library of SARS-CoV-2-specific TCRs generated with the MIRA antigen-specificity platform. Breadth was defined as the fraction of unique TCRs that were SARS-CoV-2-associated, and depth was defined as the fraction of total T cells that were SARS-CoV-2-associated. Using the MIRA data, each spike-specific TCR was mapped to the spike region that the TCR reacts to and placed in a CD4 or CD8 class. Log10-transformed breadth and depth values were compared by one-way ANOVA with Sidak's multiple comparisons tests. Entries here come from immuneACCESS through TCRdb and include only in-frame sequences with V and J called. Some clones fail to appear in such tables; in the studies checked, an unresolved V gene covers under half of the shortfall, and the cause of the remainder is unknown. The V and J calls and clone size were taken over from that table, and D and trimming were inferred from the DNA. This sample gives about 100,000 clones in total; more than 75% of them show up just once. Clones ranked in the top ten supply more than 15% of the sample.

This sample is part of a study of T cell responses to AZD1222 COVID-19 vaccine (dated by TCRdb to about 2021). About the full investigation: AZD1222 recipients whose second dose came at about 4 weeks and those whose second dose came at about 12 weeks were combined into one group, since spike-specific TCR depth and breadth did not differ between the two schedules. TCR sequencing was performed for 230 to 250 trial participants, of whom some 200 were given two doses of AZD1222 and some 26 were given two doses of MenACWY control vaccine. Enrollment into the trials was organized by age into subgroups of 18-55, 56-69 and 70-plus years, and those subgroups contained approximately 150, 30 and 60 TCR-sequenced participants, respectively. The full study reports these points: A significant rise in spike-specific TCR breadth and depth was observed after two AZD1222 doses relative to day 0 and relative to MenACWY recipients. The vaccine-associated CD4 TCRs covered the entire spike protein, and the dominant responses fell in regions 160-218 and 743-854. The 56-69-year group was small, and its depth increase did not reach significance, likely because of low power. Reportedly, close to half of the unique spike-specific TCRs recognized epitopes lying outside the regions that are mutated in the B.1.351 and B.1.1.7 variants. Conclusions about previously exposed vaccinees are limited, since just five or six AZD1222 recipients were seropositive for SARS-CoV-2 at baseline. Because no samples from the day 14 peak response were available, repertoires could be characterized only after the peak T cell response. Participants were mostly white British, with more females than males. The authors suggested clonal diversity may have been underestimated.

The time point label on this specimen signifies: baseline before first vaccination. The vaccinee samples were drawn from two UK trials, COV001 and COV002, one of which was a single-blind randomized controlled phase 2/3 trial testing AZD1222 (ChAdOx1 nCoV-19) in healthy adults. For TCRbeta chain sequencing, PBMC samples from trial participants were taken at day 0 and at day 28 after the second dose. The sequences come from peripheral blood, collected on day 0 of AZD1222 vaccination. The TCR sequence derives from an adult in good health.

The DNA sequence follows: TGTGCCAGCAGCTTAAACCCCGCCCGGGGGGCTCTGAACACCGGGGAGCTGTTTTTT. Translated, it gives CASSLNPARGALNTGELFF. The V and J segments used are TRBV7-3 and TRBJ2-2; a tentative D call is TRBD2 (7 bases match). Relative to germline, V is 1 base shorter and J is 1 base shorter, with 19 bases between their ends. CDR1 SGHTA and CDR2 FQGTGA are derived from the germline V gene. The CDR3 runs 19 residues from the cysteine to the phenylalanine. CDR3 DNA is the only sequence kept; it has 57 bases, read in frame from the first base.